This passage covers 12 T cell receptor beta chains from one sample sequenced in a study of T cell responses to AZD1222 COVID-19 vaccine. The data were produced by immunoSEQ multiplex PCR, yet TCRdb's version contains in-frame clones alone and is incomplete. The sample consists of about 140,000 clones, 80% to 90% of them appearing once. Here the sequenced sample was peripheral blood, taken on day 0 of AZD1222 vaccination. All receptors come from an adult in good health.

The chain combines TRBV12-3 or TRBV12-4 with TRBJ2-1; 7 bases are shared with TRBD2. The CDR3 has 13 amino acids. Unmatched junction bases numbered 5, after V lost 6 bases and J lost 6 bases. The CDR3 loop is CASRVLAINEQFF. CDR3 nucleotide sequence: TGTGCCAGCAGGGTACTAGCGATCAATGAGCAGTTCTTC.

The chain employs TRBV27 and TRBJ2-1; D gene uncertain. This CDR3 contains 14 residues. Germline CDR1 reads MNHEY; CDR2 reads SMNVEV (reference sequence). The germline V and J ends were trimmed by 2 bases and 4 bases, with 9 bases remaining between them. This CDR3 is CASSLNGDYNEQFF. The CDR3 nucleotides are TGTGCCAGCAGTTTAAATGGGGATTACAATGAGCAGTTCTTC.

V usage is TRBV6-5 and J usage is TRBJ2-7, with D tentatively TRBD1 (5 bases). This CDR3 has 15 amino acids. V lost 3 bases to trimming and J lost 6 bases, with 18 bases between them. Germline assignment: CDR1 MNHEY and CDR2 SVGAGI. In DNA form, the CDR3 reads TGTGCCAGCAGTTATACCCTTTCCAGGGTCGCCGAGCAGTACTTC. Residues: CASSYTLSRVAEQYF.

As DNA, the CDR3 is TGCGCCAGCAGCTTGGAGGCCTACGAGCAGTACTTC. Its translation: CASSLEAYEQYF. J is TRBJ2-7 and V is TRBV5-1; D gene unclear. V was shortened by 0 bases and J by 2 bases, with 3 bases between the two germline ends. This CDR3 has 12 residues. Looked up from germline, CDR1 is SGHRS and CDR2 is YFSETQ. The full variable domain, its missing parts supplied by reference TRBV5-1 and TRBJ2-7, is KAGVTQTPRYLIKTRGQQVTLSCSPISGHRSVSWYQQTPGQGLQFLFEYFSETQRNKGNFPGRFSGRQFSNSRSEMNVSTLELGDSALYLCASSLEAYEQYFGPGTRLTVT.

This chain uses TRBV27 with TRBJ1-2; D is unclear. V lost 3 bases to trimming and J lost 2 bases, with 7 bases between them. In germline, CDR1 is MNHEY, CDR2 SMNVEV (reference sequence). The CDR3 spans 13 residues. CDR3 protein: CASSLRGNYGYTF. The CDR3 DNA reads as TGTGCCAGCAGTTTGCGGGGAAACTATGGCTACACCTTC.

The chain employs TRBV3-1 (or the pseudogene TRBV3-2) and TRBJ2-1; 8 nucleotides agree with TRBD2. There are 16 residues in the CDR3. J lost 10 bases, V lost 4 bases, and 15 bases had no gene match. Germline CDR1 is LGHDT and CDR2 is YNNKEL (reference sequence). The CDR3 DNA sequence: TGTGCCAGCAGCCTTAACCCCTTTGGACTAGCAGGGGAGCAGTTCTTC. The encoded protein is CASSLNPFGLAGEQFF.

On this clone: Other DNA sequences within the sample encode an identical CDR3. The gene calls are TRBV30 and TRBJ1-2, with D uncertain. Germline assignment: CDR1 GTSNPN and CDR2 SVGIG (reference sequence). The CDR3 has 13 amino acids. Trimming left V 3 bases short and J 3 bases short, with 11 bases between. The CDR3: CAWSEDSYYGYTF. CDR3 nucleotides: TGTGCCTGGAGCGAGGACTCTTACTATGGCTACACCTTC.

CDR3 coding DNA: TGCGCCAGCAGCTTGGAAAGAAATTCACCCCTCCACTTT. It yields the protein CASSLERNSPLHF. The V gene is TRBV5-1, the J gene TRBJ1-6; D unresolved. Per germline, CDR1 SGHRS and CDR2 YFSETQ. The CDR3 covers 13 residues. V was cut by 0 bases and J by 7 bases, with 5 bases left in between. The variable domain in full, completed from reference TRBV5-1 and TRBJ1-6, reads KAGVTQTPRYLIKTRGQQVTLSCSPISGHRSVSWYQQTPGQGLQFLFEYFSETQRNKGNFPGRFSGRQFSNSRSEMNVSTLELGDSALYLCASSLERNSPLHFGNGTRLTVT.

V gene TRBV4-1 combines with J gene TRBJ1-3, with TRBD1 as a possible D gene (5 bases). CDR1 MGHRA and CDR2 YSYEKL come from the germline V gene. The CDR3 is 17 residues long. V lost 5 bases and J 0 bases, leaving 17 bases between the germline ends. DNA of the CDR3: TGCGCCAGCAGCGACTCCAATACAGGTTACTCTGGAAACACCATATATTTT. Translation gives CASSDSNTGYSGNTIYF.

The chain carries TRBV20-1 and TRBJ2-5, with a weak D call TRBD2 (6 bases). The CDR3 spans 15 residues. The V end was cut by 3 bases, the J end by 5 bases, with 19 bases between. Looked up from germline, CDR1 is DFQATT and CDR2 is SNEGSKA (reference sequence). The CDR3 sequence is CSASFPRGGRETQYF. The CDR3 DNA reads TGCAGTGCTAGTTTCCCGCGGGGAGGACGGGAGACCCAGTACTTC.

This clone was detected only once. V usage is TRBV30 and J usage is TRBJ1-6, with 7 bases identical to TRBD1. Germline trimming cut 5 bases from V and 10 bases from J; bases unmatched to any gene: 17. Looked up from germline, CDR1 is GTSNPN and CDR2 is SVGIG (reference sequence). There are 16 residues in the CDR3. The CDR3 loop reads CAWGKRGQVTRSPLHF. In DNA form, the CDR3 reads TGTGCCTGGGGAAAACGCGGACAGGTAACGCGGTCACCCCTCCACTTT.

V and J are TRBV30 and TRBJ1-2; perhaps TRBD1 as D (5 bases). The V gene's germline CDR1 is GTSNPN and CDR2 SVGIG (reference sequence). The CDR3 consists of 13 residues. The ends were cut back, 1 base at V and 4 bases at J, with 10 bases in the middle. Here the CDR3 reads CAWSEWRGYGYTF. The CDR3 coding sequence is TGTGCCTGGAGTGAGTGGAGGGGCTATGGCTACACCTTC.